This T cell receptor beta chain was profiled in a study of blood T cell repertoires in COVID-19. In the study overall: Sites across the United States, Italy and Spain contributed samples from acute and convalescent COVID-19.

Method: immunoSEQ multiplex PCR; TCRdb's copy keeps in-frame clones and lacks some. The sample lists over 130,000 clones, over 65% seen once, with under 2.5% in the top ten. The CDR3 extends over 15 amino acids. From germline, CDR1 is SGHDN and CDR2 FVKESK. The ends lost 2 bases at V and 4 bases at J; junction bases unmatched: 4. This rearrangement joins TRBV14 to TRBJ2-1, with 8 positions matching TRBD2. This clonotype originated in a man between 65 and 79 years old with acute or convalescent COVID-19. The sequencing sample was made of peripheral blood. The CDR3, as DNA: TGTGCCAGCAGCCAATATGGCGGGGGGTACAATGAGCAGTTCTTC. Protein sequence: CASSQYGGGYNEQFF. Full variable domain (outside the CDR3, taken from reference TRBV14 and TRBJ2-1): EAGVTQFPSHSVIEKGQTVTLRCDPISGHDNLYWYRRVMGKEIKFLLHFVKESKQDESGMPNNRFLAERTGGTYSTLKVQPAELEDSGVYFCASSQYGGGYNEQFFGPGTRLTVL.